This T cell receptor (beta chain) was recorded in a study of cytomegalovirus exposure and HLA in healthy donors. Findings and limits, study-wide: Researchers left out some V segments, among them TRBV6-2 and TRBV6-3, as indistinguishable. Previously analyzed data showed that most TCR beta V segments were productive at a frequency of about 90% or about 30%. A few of the chains that were CMV-associated were confirmed in vitro to be specific for CMV antigens. Certain sequence variants were highly shared and formed a cluster, and this cluster was likely a sequencing artifact.

PCR employed 60 Vbeta and 13 Jbeta primers. Clones were sequenced by immunoSEQ multiplex PCR, and TCRdb holds only the in-frame ones, with some missing. Among about 100,000 clones listed, under 80% were seen once. As regards this clone: Its antigen remains unidentified.

This CDR3 contains 13 residues. V was trimmed by 3 bases and J by 8 bases, leaving 13 bases between them. Germline V gene lookup returns CDR1 MDHEN and CDR2 SYDVKM. The clonotype originates from a man aged 40-49 years in good health and CMV-seronegative. The gene calls are TRBV28 and TRBJ1-2; the D gene is possibly TRBD1 (6 bases). Sequencing used PBMCs. The CDR3 bases are TGTGCCAGCAGTTTGGGGGCAGTCGTAGGCTACACCTTC. Protein: CASSLGAVVGYTF.